Detailed here is one T cell receptor (beta chain). Authors' methods: Scientists estimated how many nucleated cells there were by amplifying reference gene primers. Clones were sequenced by immunoSEQ multiplex PCR, and TCRdb holds only the in-frame ones, with some missing. Clone size and the V and J calls come from that table; the DNA yielded D and trimming. The sample has 250,000 to 300,000 clones, 70% to 90% seen once; the top ten hold 0.7% to 0.85%. The data stem from a study of blood T cell repertoires in COVID-19. The V end lost 5 bases, the J end lost 6 bases, and 14 bases lay between the germline ends. Germline V CDR1 and CDR2: SGHVS, FNYEAQ. The CDR3 spans 13 residues.

The chain has TRBV7-6 and TRBJ2-7; maybe TRBD1 (5 bases). The TCR sequence derives from a young woman with acute or convalescent COVID-19. The sequencing sample was made of peripheral blood. The CDR3 DNA follows: TGTGCCAGCAGCCCCCAGGGTACTCGCGAGCAGTACTTC. It specifies CASSPQGTREQYF. Using reference TRBV7-6 and TRBJ2-7 for the parts outside the CDR3, the full variable domain is GAGVSQSPRYKVTKRGQDVALRCDPISGHVSLYWYRQALGQGPEFLTYFNYEAQQDKSGLPNDRFSAERPEGSISTLTIQRTEQRDSAMYRCASSPQGTREQYFGPGTRLTVT.